The 26 T cell receptor beta chains reported below all come from one sample, sequenced in a study of Ad26.COV2.S vaccination and SARS-CoV-2 variants. TCRdb keeps only in-frame clones here, not all; method: immunoSEQ multiplex PCR. The repertoire holds 300,000 to 400,000 clones, around 88% seen once, with roughly 10% in the top ten. Treatment meaning: about 20 received Ad26.COV2.S at low or high dose, single or two shots; about 5 received placebo; per-sample allocation not given. Sampling was done on day 63 after the first vaccine or placebo injection. The sample in question was peripheral blood, obtained in a trial of Ad26.COV2.S vaccine versus placebo. The receptors derive from a person aged 18-60 years who received the Ad26.COV2.S COVID-19 vaccine or a placebo.

The chain is built from TRBV4-1 and TRBJ2-2; TRBD2 matches 9 bases. The trim removed 6 bases at V and 6 bases at J, leaving 11 bases unmatched. This CDR3 has 16 amino acids. Germline loops: CDR1 MGHRA, CDR2 YSYEKL. CDR3 DNA sequence: TGCGCCAGCAGGGGGGGGCTAGCGGGAATTGCCGGGGAGCTGTTTTTT. Protein product: CASRGGLAGIAGELFF.

The V call is TRBV30, the J call TRBJ2-7, with unresolved D. The CDR3 is 13 amino acids. The germline V gene encodes CDR1 GTSNPN and CDR2 SVGIG (reference sequence). Trimming took 0 bases from V and 3 from J, leaving 9 bases between them. The CDR3 loop is CAWSVSSYYEQYF. In DNA form, the CDR3 reads TGTGCCTGGAGTGTATCGAGTTACTACGAGCAGTACTTC. Using reference TRBV30 and TRBJ2-7 for the parts outside the CDR3, the full variable domain is SQTIHQWPATLVQPVGSPLSLECTVEGTSNPNLYWYRQAAGRGLQLLFYSVGIGQISSEVPQNLSASRPQDRQFILSSKKLLLSDSGFYLCAWSVSSYYEQYFGPGTRLTVT.

This chain links TRBV19 with TRBJ1-5; the D is unclear. V lost 4 bases and J 0 bases, leaving 10 bases between the germline ends. The germline CDR1 and CDR2 sequences are LNHDA and SQIVND (reference sequence). This CDR3 region has 15 residues. CDR3 bases: TGTGCCAGTAGTACCACGATGTATAGCAATCAGCCCCAGCATTTT. This translates into CASSTTMYSNQPQHF.

The genes are TRBV4-3 and TRBJ1-2, with D perhaps matching TRBD1 (5 bases). Per the germline V gene, CDR1 is LGHNA and CDR2 is YSLEER. The germline V and J ends were trimmed by 3 bases and 2 bases, with 13 bases remaining between them. This CDR3 region has 15 residues. In nucleotides, the CDR3 is TGCGCCAGCAGCCAGGGGGACGAGGGAAACTATGGCTACACCTTC. Amino acid sequence: CASSQGDEGNYGYTF.

The genes are TRBV6-5 and TRBJ1-1; D gene ambiguous. The CDR3 totals 15 residues. Trimming removed 5 bases at V and 5 bases at J, with 18 bases between. The germline CDR1 and CDR2 sequences are MNHEY and SVGAGI. The DNA for the CDR3 is TGTGCCAGCAGTCCTAGGGAGGGAATGAGGACTGAAGCTTTCTTT. Translated: CASSPREGMRTEAFF.

CDR3 residues: CASSPGEGTNEKLFF. DNA of the CDR3: TGTGCCAGCTCCCCGGGAGAAGGAACTAATGAAAAACTGTTTTTT. The rearrangement joins TRBV18 to TRBJ1-4; D remains ambiguous. V shed 6 bases and J shed 1 base, with 12 bases lying between them. This CDR3 has 15 amino acids. The germline CDR1 and CDR2 sequences are KGHSH and LQKENI. The whole variable domain, filled in from reference TRBV18 and TRBJ1-4, reads NAGVMQNPRHLVRRRGQEARLRCSPMKGHSHVYWYRQLPEEGLKFMVYLQKENIIDESGMPKERFSAEFPKEGPSILRIQQVVRGDSAAYFCASSPGEGTNEKLFFGSGTQLSVL.

Of note for this clone: Within the sample, other DNA sequences also encode this same CDR3. The genes are TRBV2 and TRBJ2-5; the D is unclear. Trimming removed 6 bases from V and 4 bases from J, with 3 bases in between. This CDR3 has 10 residues. Per germline, CDR1 SNHLY and CDR2 FYNNEI. The CDR3 sequence: CASSRETQYF. The CDR3 bases are TGTGCCAGCAGCCGAGAGACCCAGTACTTC. Full variable domain (missing parts from reference TRBV2 and TRBJ2-5): EPEVTQTPSHQVTQMGQEVILRCVPISNHLYFYWYRQILGQKVEFLVSFYNNEISEKSEIFDDQFSVERPDGSNFTLKIRSTKLEDSAMYFCASSRETQYFGPGTRLLVL.

The chain couples TRBV7-9 to TRBJ2-3; possible D gene TRBD1, 7 bases. Germline CDR1 is SEHNR and CDR2 is FQNEAQ (reference sequence). V gave up 5 bases and J gave up 3 bases, with 15 bases separating them. The CDR3 runs to 15 residues. This CDR3 is CASSPPTGRTDTQYF. CDR3 DNA sequence: TGTGCCAGCAGCCCACCGACAGGGAGGACAGATACGCAGTATTTT.

J is TRBJ2-7 and V is TRBV4-3, with TRBD2 matching over 10 bases. V shed 0 bases and J 6 bases; nucleotides not matched to a gene: 8. The CDR3 is made up of 16 amino acids. Germline V gene lookup returns CDR1 LGHNA and CDR2 YSLEER. CDR3 in DNA: TGCGCCAGCAGCCAAGAAGGAGCGGGAGGGCCCGGCGAGCAGTACTTC. It yields the protein CASSQEGAGGPGEQYF.

J is TRBJ1-4 and V is TRBV4-3; D call uncertain. Trimming pared 0 bases from V and 7 bases from J, leaving 18 bases between. The V gene's germline CDR1 is LGHNA and CDR2 YSLEER. The CDR3 is made up of 17 amino acids. The CDR3 nucleotides are TGCGCCAGCAGCCAAGATAGCGGCCGCGCGGTGGGTGAAAAACTGTTTTTT. Protein: CASSQDSGRAVGEKLFF.

The V call is TRBV5-1, the J call TRBJ1-6; the match to TRBD1 covers 7 bases. V gave up 3 bases and J gave up 1 base; unmatched junction bases: 1. Germline V gene data show CDR1 as SGHRS and CDR2 as YFSETQ. This CDR3 is 15 amino acids long. The DNA of the CDR3 is TGCGCCAGCAGCTCAGGGGGTTCCTATAATTCACCCCTCCACTTT. Amino acid sequence: CASSSGGSYNSPLHF.

The chain has TRBV10-3 and TRBJ2-3; D not certain. The germline V gene has CDR1 ENHRY and CDR2 SYGVKD. The ends were cut back, 2 bases at V and 6 bases at J, with 6 bases in the middle. This CDR3 has 12 residues. The CDR3 protein is CAISEVGDTQYF. DNA for the CDR3: TGTGCCATCAGTGAGGTAGGGGATACGCAGTATTTT.

The J gene is TRBJ2-3, the V gene TRBV10-1, with 7 bases matching TRBD1. CDR1 is WNHNN, CDR2 SYGVQD, per germline (reference sequence). The CDR3 sequence is 16 residues long. V trimming: 6 bases; J trimming: 0 bases; junction bases outside the gene matches: 9. CDR3 amino acids: CASRDDRVNSTDTQYF. The CDR3 DNA sequence: TGCGCCAGCAGGGATGACAGGGTCAATAGCACAGATACGCAGTATTTT.

This chain joins TRBV6-5 and TRBJ1-2, with D uncertain. Trimming took off 5 bases at V and 3 bases at J, with 16 bases between the two ends. The CDR3 sequence is 15 residues long. In germline, CDR1 is MNHEY, CDR2 SVGAGI. CDR3 residues: CASSIDPGNYYGYTF. In nucleotides, the CDR3 is TGTGCCAGCAGTATCGATCCGGGAAACTACTATGGCTACACCTTC.

The V gene is TRBV4-3, the J gene TRBJ2-6; tentative D call: TRBD1 (6 bases). The CDR3 consists of 16 residues. CDR1 is LGHNA and CDR2 is YSLEER in the germline V gene. V was trimmed by 1 base and J by 4 bases, leaving 11 bases between them. CDR3 sequence reads: CASSQVTGTGANVLTF. CDR3 nucleotides: TGCGCCAGCAGCCAAGTAACAGGGACCGGGGCCAACGTCCTGACTTTC.

This clone was counted between two and nine times. V gene TRBV28 combines with J gene TRBJ1-5; TRBD1 matches at 12 bases. This CDR3 spans 16 amino acids. Germline-derived CDR1 and CDR2 are MDHEN and SYDVKM. With V trimmed by 6 bases and J by 1 base, 4 bases remained unmatched. CDR3 in amino acids: CASRGDRGHSNQPQHF. The CDR3 nucleotides are TGTGCCAGCAGGGGGGACAGGGGGCACAGCAATCAGCCCCAGCATTTT.

The rearrangement links TRBV10-1 to TRBJ1-5, with D unclear. The CDR3 runs to 13 residues. Germline assignment: CDR1 WNHNN and CDR2 SYGVQD (reference sequence). Trimming took 4 bases from V and 7 from J, leaving 11 bases between them. CDR3 nucleotide sequence: TGCGCCAGCAGTGTTGGACTAACACAGCCCCAGCATTTT. Protein: CASSVGLTQPQHF.

J is TRBJ1-4 and V is TRBV6-5; D might be TRBD1 (6 bases). The CDR3 extends over 15 amino acids. The germline CDR1 and CDR2 sequences are MNHEY and SVGAGI. Trimming stripped 6 bases from V and 6 bases from J, with 17 bases between. CDR3 sequence: CASRFAGALDEKLFF. In nucleotides, the CDR3 is TGTGCCAGCAGGTTCGCAGGGGCGTTGGATGAAAAACTGTTTTTT.

CDR3 DNA sequence: TGTGCCAGCAGCCGTATCCCGGGACTAGCGGGAGGGCTCGCAGATACGCAGTATTTT. Translating it yields CASSRIPGLAGGLADTQYF. The V and J genes are TRBV11-2 and TRBJ2-3; 16 bases fit TRBD2. Germline V gives CDR1 SGHAT, CDR2 FQNNGV. Trimming at V came to 5 bases and at J to 4 bases, leaving 12 bases not matched to a gene. The CDR3 sequence is 19 residues long.

V and J are TRBV29-1 and TRBJ2-7; weak D call: TRBD1 (5 bases). The length of the CDR3 is 12 residues. V dropped 6 bases and J dropped 3 bases, with 12 bases sitting between them. Germline-derived CDR1 and CDR2 are SQVTM and ANQGSEA. The chain's CDR3 is CSVSLDSYEQYF. The CDR3 DNA reads as TGCAGCGTCTCCCTTGACAGCTACGAGCAGTACTTC.

The gene calls are TRBV5-6 and TRBJ2-3; 9 nucleotides line up with TRBD1. The CDR3 covers 15 residues. V lost 0 bases and J lost 3; bases outside the gene matches: 2. CDR1 and CDR2 (germline): SGHDT, YYEEEE. DNA for the CDR3: TGTGCCAGCAGCTTGGAAGGACAGGGGACAGATACGCAGTATTTT. Amino acid sequence: CASSLEGQGTDTQYF. The full variable domain, in which reference TRBV5-6 and TRBJ2-3 provide the parts outside the CDR3, is DAGVTQSPTHLIKTRGQQVTLRCSPKSGHDTVSWYQQALGQGPQFIFQYYEEEERQRGNFPDRFSGHQFPNYSSELNVNALLLGDSALYLCASSLEGQGTDTQYFGPGTRLTVL.

The chain is built from TRBV14 and TRBJ2-2, with a possible D match to TRBD2 (6 bases). The CDR3 covers 14 residues. With 4 bases removed from V and 1 base from J, the gap between germline ends came to 7 bases. CDR1 SGHDN and CDR2 FVKESK come from the germline V gene. This chain's CDR3 is CASSLGGNTGELFF. The CDR3 bases are TGTGCCAGCAGCCTGGGGGGGAACACCGGGGAGCTGTTTTTT.

In the case of this clone: This is likely a read error, given that the CDR3 carries no conserved phenylalanine or tryptophan at its end. The limits of the CDR3 on the DNA are not certain, so only TCRdb's listed CDR3 is given. The rearrangement joins TRBV12-5 to TRBJ1-5. Germline V gives CDR1 LGHNT, CDR2 FRNRAP. The CDR3 spans 9 residues, counting both ends. The CDR3 is CASGLVLAG.

The chain carries TRBV10-3 and TRBJ1-1; D is perhaps TRBD1 (6 bases). CDR3 size: 16 residues. Germline CDR1 is ENHRY and CDR2 is SYGVKD. The V and J ends lost 5 bases and 5 bases respectively, with 21 bases between them. The CDR3 DNA is TGTGCCATCAGTCTGGGCCACAGAGGGGGGGAAACTGAAGCTTTCTTT. It yields the protein CAISLGHRGGETEAFF.

This clone has only one observation. The CDR3 here is CASSQIRLQNYNEQFF. The DNA for the CDR3 is TGTGCCAGCAGCCAAATACGTCTTCAAAACTACAATGAGCAGTTCTTC. The chain carries TRBV14 and TRBJ2-1; no clear D. The CDR3 is 16 residues long. V was clipped by 2 bases and J by 3 bases, with 14 bases between them. Germline CDR1 SGHDN, CDR2 FVKESK.

This chain links TRBV7-9 with TRBJ1-1; D call uncertain. Germline V gene sequence: CDR1 SEHNR, CDR2 FQNEAQ (reference sequence). The V and J ends lost 0 bases and 5 bases respectively, with 16 bases between them. The CDR3 is 16 residues long. CDR3 sequence reads: CASSLAFSPGRTEAFF. CDR3 DNA: TGTGCCAGCAGCTTAGCGTTCTCACCCGGGAGGACTGAAGCTTTCTTT.